This is a list of T cell receptor beta chains from one sample in a study of blood T cell repertoires in COVID-19. Using immunoSEQ multiplex PCR, the repertoire was profiled, and TCRdb retains in-frame clones only, with some absent. The repertoire holds 100,000 to 150,000 clones, with about 87% as singletons. Sequenced input: peripheral blood. These receptors came from a woman aged 45 to 65 with acute or convalescent COVID-19. Both conserved end residues are part of each CDR3. A D gene is named only where the DNA matches it firmly. Size is stated for part of the rows, as once, few or many counts, or as a class when the clone is expanded.

j_call: TRBJ1-4; d_call: NA; clone_size: NA; v_call: TRBV19; cdr3_nt: TGTGCCAGTAGTATATCCAGGGATGAAAAACTGTTTTTT; cdr3_aa: CASSISRDEKLFF
j_call: TRBJ2-1; d_call: TRBD2; clone_size: NA; v_call: TRBV6-5; cdr3_nt: TGTGCCAGCAGTTACTCGCGGGGCGGGAGTGGTGAGCAGTTCTTC; cdr3_aa: CASSYSRGGSGEQFF
j_call: TRBJ1-1; d_call: NA; clone_size: NA; v_call: TRBV19; cdr3_nt: TGTGCCAGTAGTAAAGTCGCGGGGGCAGGGATGAACACTGAAGCTTTCTTT; cdr3_aa: CASSKVAGAGMNTEAFF
j_call: TRBJ2-7; d_call: NA; clone_size: NA; v_call: TRBV7-2; cdr3_nt: TGTGCCAGCAGCTTGCTGGGACTTATAGGCCACGAGCAGTACTTC; cdr3_aa: CASSLLGLIGHEQYF
j_call: TRBJ2-7; d_call: NA; clone_size: NA; v_call: TRBV18; cdr3_nt: TGTGCCAGCTCACCCGCTGGCAGTTCCTACGAGCAGTACTTC; cdr3_aa: CASSPAGSSYEQYF
j_call: TRBJ2-3; d_call: NA; clone_size: once; v_call: TRBV2; cdr3_nt: TGTGCCAGCAGTGAATATATGTTTACGCAGTATTTT; cdr3_aa: CASSEYMFTQYF
j_call: TRBJ2-3; d_call: NA; clone_size: NA; v_call: TRBV19; cdr3_nt: TGTGCCAGTAAGGGGTTCAGGACAGATACGCAGTATTTT; cdr3_aa: CASKGFRTDTQYF
j_call: TRBJ2-5; d_call: NA; clone_size: NA; v_call: TRBV9; cdr3_nt: TGTGCCAGCAGCGTAGGAGGGCGGGGGACCCAGTACTTC; cdr3_aa: CASSVGGRGTQYF
j_call: TRBJ1-1; d_call: TRBD1; clone_size: NA; v_call: TRBV5-6; cdr3_nt: TGTGCCAGCAGCGGGACAGGAGGTCCTGAAGCTTTCTTT; cdr3_aa: CASSGTGGPEAFF
j_call: TRBJ1-2; d_call: NA; clone_size: NA; v_call: TRBV20-1; cdr3_nt: TGCAGTGCTAGAGAATCAGATGGCTACACCTTC; cdr3_aa: CSARESDGYTF
j_call: TRBJ2-4; d_call: NA; clone_size: NA; v_call: TRBV30; cdr3_nt: TGTGCCTCTTCGGAGGGGTTGTCCAAAAACATTCAGTACTTC; cdr3_aa: CASSEGLSKNIQYF
j_call: TRBJ1-2; d_call: NA; clone_size: NA; v_call: TRBV4-1; cdr3_nt: TGCGCCAGCAGCCCCCTAGTCAAGGGAGGAGGCTACACCTTC; cdr3_aa: CASSPLVKGGGYTF
j_call: TRBJ1-3; d_call: NA; clone_size: NA; v_call: TRBV9; cdr3_nt: TGTGCCAGCAGCCCCCGGTACCAATCTGGAAACACCATATATTTT; cdr3_aa: CASSPRYQSGNTIYF
j_call: TRBJ2-3; d_call: NA; clone_size: NA; v_call: TRBV5-5; cdr3_nt: TGTGCCAGCAGCAGGGGCCCCTTTAGTTTAACCTACACAGATACGCAGTATTTT; cdr3_aa: CASSRGPFSLTYTDTQYF
j_call: TRBJ2-7; d_call: TRBD1; clone_size: once; v_call: TRBV5-6; cdr3_nt: TGTGCCAGCACAGGGACAGTCATCGAGCAGTACTTC; cdr3_aa: CASTGTVIEQYF
j_call: TRBJ1-1; d_call: TRBD1; clone_size: NA; v_call: TRBV27; cdr3_nt: TGTGCCAGCAGTCGGGGGACAGGGATGAACACTGAAGCTTTCTTT; cdr3_aa: CASSRGTGMNTEAFF
j_call: TRBJ1-6; d_call: NA; clone_size: few; v_call: TRBV19; cdr3_nt: TGTGCCAGTAGTATAGTAGCCGGGTTCACCTATAATTCACCCCTCCACTTT; cdr3_aa: CASSIVAGFTYNSPLHF
j_call: TRBJ2-1; d_call: NA; clone_size: NA; v_call: TRBV30; cdr3_nt: TGTGCCTGGAGTCGACTAGGAGGCTACAATGAGCAGTTCTTC; cdr3_aa: CAWSRLGGYNEQFF
j_call: TRBJ2-5; d_call: TRBD2; clone_size: NA; v_call: TRBV5-1; cdr3_nt: TGCGCCAGCAGCTGGATAGGAGCGGGGGTGGAAAAGACCCAGTACTTC; cdr3_aa: CASSWIGAGVEKTQYF
j_call: TRBJ1-1; d_call: NA; clone_size: NA; v_call: TRBV7-3; cdr3_nt: TGTGCCAGCAGCTTAACATTCGGGGGGTACACTGAAGCTTTCTTT; cdr3_aa: CASSLTFGGYTEAFF
j_call: TRBJ2-3; d_call: TRBD2; clone_size: NA; v_call: TRBV11-3; cdr3_nt: TGTGCCAGCAGCTTAAGGGTAGCGGGGCCCAGCACAGATACGCAGTATTTT; cdr3_aa: CASSLRVAGPSTDTQYF
j_call: TRBJ1-2; d_call: NA; clone_size: few; v_call: TRBV5-1; cdr3_nt: TGCGCCAGCAGCCAAGGATCAGGGTTTGGCTACACCTTC; cdr3_aa: CASSQGSGFGYTF
j_call: TRBJ1-2; d_call: NA; clone_size: NA; v_call: TRBV25-1; cdr3_nt: TGTGCCAGCAGTGAAGCCTCAGGGGTATCCTATGGCTACACCTTC; cdr3_aa: CASSEASGVSYGYTF
j_call: TRBJ2-1; d_call: NA; clone_size: NA; v_call: TRBV28; cdr3_nt: TGTGCCAGCAGTCCTAAGAGCTCCTACAATGAGCAGTTCTTC; cdr3_aa: CASSPKSSYNEQFF
j_call: TRBJ2-7; d_call: NA; clone_size: many; v_call: TRBV7-2; cdr3_nt: TGTGCCAGCAGGCCCACATACGAGCAGTACTTC; cdr3_aa: CASRPTYEQYF
j_call: TRBJ1-1; d_call: NA; clone_size: NA; v_call: TRBV7-8; cdr3_nt: TGTGCCAGCAGCCAAACGGAGGCGGACGGATCTGAAGCTTTCTTT; cdr3_aa: CASSQTEADGSEAFF
j_call: TRBJ1-4; d_call: NA; clone_size: few; v_call: TRBV11-2; cdr3_nt: TGTGCCAGCAGCTGGACTGGAGAAAAACTGTTTTTT; cdr3_aa: CASSWTGEKLFF
j_call: TRBJ2-1; d_call: TRBD2; clone_size: few; v_call: TRBV4-1; cdr3_nt: TGCGCCAGCAGCCAAGATCCTAGCGGGGGGGCAATGAAGCAGTTCTTC; cdr3_aa: CASSQDPSGGAMKQFF
j_call: TRBJ2-7; d_call: TRBD2; clone_size: NA; v_call: TRBV29-1; cdr3_nt: TGCAGCGTTGTAGTAGCGGGGACTTACAGGCCCTACGAGCAGTACTTC; cdr3_aa: CSVVVAGTYRPYEQYF
j_call: TRBJ1-2; d_call: NA; clone_size: NA; v_call: TRBV7-2; cdr3_nt: TGTGCCAGCAGCTTAGCGCGAGGGGGGGTTAACTATGGCTACACCTTC; cdr3_aa: CASSLARGGVNYGYTF
j_call: TRBJ1-1; d_call: TRBD1; clone_size: NA; v_call: TRBV19; cdr3_nt: TGTGCCAGTAGTATGGGACAGGGGAACACTGAAGCTTTCTTT; cdr3_aa: CASSMGQGNTEAFF
j_call: TRBJ1-4; d_call: NA; clone_size: NA; v_call: TRBV30; cdr3_nt: TGTGCCTGGAGTGCAAACGGGGGGGCGAGGGAAAAACTGTTTTTT; cdr3_aa: CAWSANGGAREKLFF
j_call: TRBJ1-2; d_call: NA; clone_size: NA; v_call: TRBV9; cdr3_nt: TGTGCCAGCAGCGTAGGTGCGGTACCCTATGGCTACACCTTC; cdr3_aa: CASSVGAVPYGYTF
j_call: TRBJ1-6; d_call: TRBD1; clone_size: NA; v_call: TRBV3-1/TRBV3-2; cdr3_nt: TGTGCCAGCAGCCACCGAACAGGGGTGAGGAATAATTCACCCCTCCACTTT; cdr3_aa: CASSHRTGVRNNSPLHF
j_call: TRBJ1-2; d_call: NA; clone_size: once; v_call: TRBV5-1; cdr3_nt: TGCGCCAGCAGCTTTCGGTTACGGAACTATGGCTACACCTTC; cdr3_aa: CASSFRLRNYGYTF
j_call: TRBJ1-2; d_call: TRBD1; clone_size: NA; v_call: TRBV7-2; cdr3_nt: TGTGCCAGCAGCCAAGGACAGGGGTATGGCTACACCTTC; cdr3_aa: CASSQGQGYGYTF
j_call: TRBJ1-4; d_call: NA; clone_size: NA; v_call: TRBV7-8; cdr3_nt: TGTGCCAGCAGTCTACCGGGAGGTGAAAAACTGTTTTTT; cdr3_aa: CASSLPGGEKLFF
j_call: TRBJ2-1; d_call: TRBD2; clone_size: NA; v_call: TRBV3-1/TRBV3-2; cdr3_nt: TGTGCCAGCAGCCAAGAACTAGCGGGATACAATGAGCAGTTCTTC; cdr3_aa: CASSQELAGYNEQFF
j_call: TRBJ2-4; d_call: NA; clone_size: few; v_call: TRBV5-4; cdr3_nt: TGTGCCAGCAGCTTCACAGGGCAAAACATTCAGTACTTC; cdr3_aa: CASSFTGQNIQYF
j_call: TRBJ2-5; d_call: TRBD1; clone_size: NA; v_call: TRBV7-3; cdr3_nt: TGTGCCAGCAGCTTAAAGCAGGGGGCAGTGGAGACCCAGTACTTC; cdr3_aa: CASSLKQGAVETQYF
j_call: TRBJ1-2; d_call: NA; clone_size: NA; v_call: TRBV29-1; cdr3_nt: TGCAGCGTTCCCCGGGCAGGGAAAAACTATGGCTACACCTTC; cdr3_aa: CSVPRAGKNYGYTF
j_call: TRBJ1-4; d_call: TRBD1; clone_size: NA; v_call: TRBV19; cdr3_nt: TGTGCCAGTAGTACCCCCTTACAGGGGGCTAATGAAAAACTGTTTTTT; cdr3_aa: CASSTPLQGANEKLFF